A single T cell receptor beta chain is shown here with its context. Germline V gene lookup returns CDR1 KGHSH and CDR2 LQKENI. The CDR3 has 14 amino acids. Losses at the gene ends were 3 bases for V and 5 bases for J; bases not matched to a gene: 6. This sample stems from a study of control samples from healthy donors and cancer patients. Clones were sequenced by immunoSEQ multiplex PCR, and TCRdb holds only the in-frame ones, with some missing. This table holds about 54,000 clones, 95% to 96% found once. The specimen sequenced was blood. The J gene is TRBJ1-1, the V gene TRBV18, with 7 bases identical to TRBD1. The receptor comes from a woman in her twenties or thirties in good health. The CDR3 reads CASSPDRVKTEAFF. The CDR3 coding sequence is TGTGCCAGCTCACCTGACAGGGTTAAGACTGAAGCTTTCTTT.